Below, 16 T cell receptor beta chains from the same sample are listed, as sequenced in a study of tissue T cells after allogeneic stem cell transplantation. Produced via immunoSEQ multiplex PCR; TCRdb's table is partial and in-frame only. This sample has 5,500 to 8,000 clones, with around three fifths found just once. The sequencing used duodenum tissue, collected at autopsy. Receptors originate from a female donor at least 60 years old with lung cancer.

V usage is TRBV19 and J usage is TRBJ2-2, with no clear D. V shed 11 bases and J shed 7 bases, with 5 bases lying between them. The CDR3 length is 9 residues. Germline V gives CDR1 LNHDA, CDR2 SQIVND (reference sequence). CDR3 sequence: CAEVGELFF. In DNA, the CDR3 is TGTGCCGAAGTCGGGGAGCTGTTTTTT.

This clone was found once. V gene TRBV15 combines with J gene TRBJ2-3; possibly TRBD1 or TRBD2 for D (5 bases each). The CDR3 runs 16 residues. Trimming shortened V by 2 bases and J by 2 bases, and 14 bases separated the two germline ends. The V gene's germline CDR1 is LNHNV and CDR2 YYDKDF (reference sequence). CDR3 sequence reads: CATSRLPGLSTDTQYF. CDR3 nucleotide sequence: TGTGCCACCAGCAGACTGCCGGGGCTGTCCACAGATACGCAGTATTTT.

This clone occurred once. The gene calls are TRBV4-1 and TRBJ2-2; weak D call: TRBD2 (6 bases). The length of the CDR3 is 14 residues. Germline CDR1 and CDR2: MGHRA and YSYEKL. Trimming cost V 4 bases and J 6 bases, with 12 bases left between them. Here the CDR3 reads CASSRGERAGELFF. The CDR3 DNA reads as TGCGCCAGCAGCCGAGGGGAGCGGGCCGGGGAGCTGTTTTTT.

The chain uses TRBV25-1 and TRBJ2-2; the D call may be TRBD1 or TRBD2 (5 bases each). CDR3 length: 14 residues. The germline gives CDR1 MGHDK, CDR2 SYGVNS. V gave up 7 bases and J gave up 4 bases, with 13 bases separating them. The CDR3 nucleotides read TGTGCCAGCACCGAAGGGACGAGCACCGGGGAGCTGTTTTTT. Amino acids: CASTEGTSTGELFF.

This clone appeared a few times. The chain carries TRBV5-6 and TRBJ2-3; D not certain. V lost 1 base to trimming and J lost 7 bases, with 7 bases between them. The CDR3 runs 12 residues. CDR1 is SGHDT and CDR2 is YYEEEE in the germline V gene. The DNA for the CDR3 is TGTGCCAGCAGCTTGATCGTGAATACGCAGTATTTT. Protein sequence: CASSLIVNTQYF.

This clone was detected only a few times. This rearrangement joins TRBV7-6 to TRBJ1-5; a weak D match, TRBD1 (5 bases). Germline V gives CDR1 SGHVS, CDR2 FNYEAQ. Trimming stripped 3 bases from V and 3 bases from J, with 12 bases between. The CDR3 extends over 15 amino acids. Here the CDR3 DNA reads TGTGCCAGCAGCTTGGTAGACAGTTCCAATCAGCCCCAGCATTTT. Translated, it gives CASSLVDSSNQPQHF.

The CDR3: CASSSGQYSYEQYF. As DNA, the CDR3 is TGCGCCAGCAGCTCGGGACAGTACTCCTACGAGCAGTACTTC. This rearrangement joins TRBV5-1 to TRBJ2-7, with 7 bases lining up with TRBD1. J lost 0 bases, V lost 3 bases, and 3 bases had no gene match. The CDR3 totals 14 residues. Looked up from germline, CDR1 is SGHRS and CDR2 is YFSETQ.

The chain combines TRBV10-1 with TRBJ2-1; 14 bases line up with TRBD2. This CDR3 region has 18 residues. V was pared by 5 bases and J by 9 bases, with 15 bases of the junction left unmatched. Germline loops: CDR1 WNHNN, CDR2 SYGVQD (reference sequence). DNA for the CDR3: TGCGCCAGCAGTCCTACGTGGTTGACTAGCGGGAGGGCTAGTGAGCAGTTCTTC. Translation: CASSPTWLTSGRASEQFF.

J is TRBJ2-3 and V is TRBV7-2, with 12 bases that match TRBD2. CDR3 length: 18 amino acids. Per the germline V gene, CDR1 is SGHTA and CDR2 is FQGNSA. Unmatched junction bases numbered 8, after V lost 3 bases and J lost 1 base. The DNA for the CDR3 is TGTGCCAGCAGCTTCAGGCCTAGCGGGGGGGGAGGCACAGATACGCAGTATTTT. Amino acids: CASSFRPSGGGGTDTQYF.

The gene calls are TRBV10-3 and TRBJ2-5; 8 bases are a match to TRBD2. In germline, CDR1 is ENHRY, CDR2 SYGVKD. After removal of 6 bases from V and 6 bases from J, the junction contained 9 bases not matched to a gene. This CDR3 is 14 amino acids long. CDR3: CAISQDSGGKTQYF. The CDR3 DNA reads TGTGCCATCAGCCAAGACAGCGGGGGTAAGACCCAGTACTTC.

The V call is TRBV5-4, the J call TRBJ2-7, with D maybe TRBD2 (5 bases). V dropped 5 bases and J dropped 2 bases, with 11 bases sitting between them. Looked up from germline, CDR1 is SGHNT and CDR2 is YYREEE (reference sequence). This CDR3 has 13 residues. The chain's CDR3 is CASRASGAYEQYF. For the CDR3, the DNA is TGTGCCAGCAGGGCTTCCGGGGCCTACGAGCAGTACTTC.

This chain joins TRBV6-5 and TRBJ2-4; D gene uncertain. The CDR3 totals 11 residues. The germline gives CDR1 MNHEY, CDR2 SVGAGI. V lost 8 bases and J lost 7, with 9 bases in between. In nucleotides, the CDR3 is TGTGCCAGCGCCTTTTTGAACATTCAGTACTTC. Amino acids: CASAFLNIQYF.

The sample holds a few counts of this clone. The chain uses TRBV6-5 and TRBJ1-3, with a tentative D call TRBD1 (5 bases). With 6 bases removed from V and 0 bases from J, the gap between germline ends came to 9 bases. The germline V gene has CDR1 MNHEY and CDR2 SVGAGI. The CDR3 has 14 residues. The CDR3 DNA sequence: TGTGCCAGCAGCCGGGACCTCTCTGGAAACACCATATATTTT. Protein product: CASSRDLSGNTIYF.

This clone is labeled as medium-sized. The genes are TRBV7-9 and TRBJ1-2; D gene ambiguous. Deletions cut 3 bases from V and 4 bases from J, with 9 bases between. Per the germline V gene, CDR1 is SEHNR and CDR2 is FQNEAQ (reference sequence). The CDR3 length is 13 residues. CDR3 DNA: TGTGCCAGCAGCTTGACCGAACTCTATGGCTACACCTTC. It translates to CASSLTELYGYTF.

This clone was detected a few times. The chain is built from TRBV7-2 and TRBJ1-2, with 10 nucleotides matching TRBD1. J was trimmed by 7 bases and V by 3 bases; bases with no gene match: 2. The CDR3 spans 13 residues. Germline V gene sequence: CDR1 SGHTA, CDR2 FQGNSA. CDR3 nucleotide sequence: TGTGCCAGCAGCTTGGGACAGGGGTTTGGCTACACCTTC. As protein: CASSLGQGFGYTF.

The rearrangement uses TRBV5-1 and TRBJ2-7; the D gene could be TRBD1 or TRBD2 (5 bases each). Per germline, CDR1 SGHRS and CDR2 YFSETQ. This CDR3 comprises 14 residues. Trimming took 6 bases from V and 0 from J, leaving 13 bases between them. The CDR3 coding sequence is TGCGCCAGCACAAGGGACCCAAGCTCCTACGAGCAGTACTTC. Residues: CASTRDPSSYEQYF.